This is a list of T cell receptor beta chains from one sample in a study of blood T cell repertoires in COVID-19. Libraries were prepared by immunoSEQ multiplex PCR; TCRdb keeps only in-frame clonotypes and omits some of them. The sample holds approximately 260,000 clones, more than 65% seen once. Sequenced: peripheral blood. The receptors were sampled from a middle-aged woman with active or convalescent COVID-19. Each CDR3 is given with its conserved first and last residue. A D gene is named only where the DNA matches it firmly. Rows may omit the clone size; those that give it use once, few, many or a size class.

d_gene,j_gene,v_gene,abundance,CDR3nt,CDR3aa
NA,TRBJ2-3,TRBV2,NA,TGTGCCAGCAAGGTGGGGGCCGCCACAGATACGCAGTATTTT,CASKVGAATDTQYF
TRBD1,TRBJ2-2,TRBV27,NA,TGTGCCAGCAGTCGGGACAGATCCACCGGGGAGCTGTTTTTT,CASSRDRSTGELFF
TRBD2,TRBJ2-5,TRBV9,NA,TGTGCCAGCAGCGTAGACGCGGGGGGGCGGCAAGAGACCCAGTACTTC,CASSVDAGGRQETQYF
TRBD1,TRBJ2-7,TRBV6-5,NA,TGTGCCAGCAGTTTCTTTGGAAGGACAGGGGGCAGTGAGCAGTACTTC,CASSFFGRTGGSEQYF
NA,TRBJ1-6,TRBV12-3/TRBV12-4,few,TGTGCCAGCAGTTTACAGGCCCGCGTTCCCCTCCACTTT,CASSLQARVPLHF
TRBD2,TRBJ2-5,TRBV5-1,NA,TGCGCCAGCAGCTTGTCTAGCGGGGGGGCCTGGGAGACCCAGTACTTC,CASSLSSGGAWETQYF
NA,TRBJ1-1,TRBV5-1,NA,TGCGCCAGCAGCCTGGGACTTTTTGCCCCTGAAGCTTTCTTT,CASSLGLFAPEAFF
TRBD2,TRBJ2-1,TRBV4-1,NA,TGCGCCAGCAGCCAAGGGTACGGGGGGGCCGTCCGCAATGAGCAGTTCTTC,CASSQGYGGAVRNEQFF
TRBD1,TRBJ2-2,TRBV19,NA,TGTGCCAGTAGTAGCGGGACAGGGGGTACCGGGGAGCTGTTTTTT,CASSSGTGGTGELFF
TRBD1,TRBJ1-6,TRBV4-2,few,TGTGCCAGCAGCCAAGTAACAGGGGCAGGTAATTCACCCCTCCACTTT,CASSQVTGAGNSPLHF
TRBD1,TRBJ1-2,TRBV6-5,NA,TGTGCCAGCGTCCCGTCCGCCAGGGGGAGTCATGGCTACACCTTC,CASVPSARGSHGYTF
TRBD1,TRBJ1-4,TRBV7-9,NA,TGTGCCAGCAGCCGCCCCGGGACAGCCAATAATGAAAAACTGTTTTTT,CASSRPGTANNEKLFF
TRBD1,TRBJ2-1,TRBV19,NA,TGTGCCACCGACAGGGGGTTCTACAATGAGCAGTTCTTC,CATDRGFYNEQFF
NA,TRBJ1-5,TRBV2,NA,TGTGCCACCCAATCGGGTAGCAATCAGCCCCAGCATTTT,CATQSGSNQPQHF
NA,TRBJ1-6,TRBV9,NA,TGTGCCAGCAGCGTGAGCGGGGCAGCGAATAATTCACCCCTCCACTTT,CASSVSGAANNSPLHF
NA,TRBJ1-5,TRBV18,few,TGTGCCAGCTCACCAGCGGGACCCGAGTCCCAGCATTTT,CASSPAGPESQHF
TRBD1,TRBJ2-1,TRBV3-1/TRBV3-2,NA,TGTGCCAGCTCGGTCCGGGACAGGAGATACAATGAGCAGTTCTTC,CASSVRDRRYNEQFF
NA,TRBJ1-5,TRBV28,once,TGTGCCAGCAGTTTGGCAGGGAGCAATCAGCCCCAGCATTTT,CASSLAGSNQPQHF
NA,TRBJ1-2,TRBV6-6,NA,TGTGCCAGCAGTTTATCGAGCTATGGCTACACCTTC,CASSLSSYGYTF
NA,TRBJ2-5,TRBV3-1/TRBV3-2,once,TGTGCCAGCAGCCAGGCGGGCGGGGAGACCCAGTACTTC,CASSQAGGETQYF
TRBD1,TRBJ1-4,TRBV19,NA,TGTGCCAGTAACGCCCCCTCCGGGACAGGGGGTGAAAAACTGTTTTTT,CASNAPSGTGGEKLFF
TRBD1,TRBJ1-2,TRBV18,NA,TGTGCCAGCTCACCTTACGACAGGGAGGACTATGGCTACACCTTC,CASSPYDREDYGYTF
TRBD1,TRBJ1-4,TRBV12-3/TRBV12-4,NA,TGTGCCAGCAGTTCAGGGGGGACTGAAAAACTGTTTTTT,CASSSGGTEKLFF
NA,TRBJ2-3,TRBV5-1,NA,TGCGCCAGCTTATCGGGGGTGGGCACAGATACGCAGTATTTT,CASLSGVGTDTQYF
NA,TRBJ2-4,TRBV15,NA,TGTGCCACCAGCAGAGACAGGGGTGCGGCCAAAAACATTCAGTACTTC,CATSRDRGAAKNIQYF
TRBD2,TRBJ2-7,TRBV12-3/TRBV12-4,NA,TGTGCCATCCGACTTCTCGCGGGGGGCCCCCTAGACTTC,CAIRLLAGGPLDF
TRBD1,TRBJ2-1,TRBV12-3/TRBV12-4,NA,TGTGCCAGCAGGGGGACAGCGAGAGATGAGCAGTTCTTC,CASRGTARDEQFF
NA,TRBJ1-6,TRBV6-5,NA,TGTGCCAGCAGTTACGGCGGGAGCTCCTATAATTCACCCCTCCACTTT,CASSYGGSSYNSPLHF
TRBD1,TRBJ1-1,TRBV18,NA,TGTGCCAGCTCACCCAACAGGGGAGAGCATGAAGCTTTCTTT,CASSPNRGEHEAFF
TRBD1,TRBJ1-5,TRBV5-6,NA,TGTGCCAGCAGTTTGGGGACAGGGGCCCTAAGAAATCAGCCCCAGCATTTT,CASSLGTGALRNQPQHF
NA,TRBJ2-3,TRBV9,NA,TGTGCCAGCAGCGTCCAGGGATCTAGCACAGATACGCAGTATTTT,CASSVQGSSTDTQYF
NA,TRBJ2-2,TRBV9,NA,TGTGCCAGCAGCCCTGAGTTAGCGATTAACACCGGGGAGCTGTTTTTT,CASSPELAINTGELFF
TRBD1,TRBJ1-1,TRBV27,NA,TGTGCCAGCAGTCTTACTTACTCGGGACAGGGGAACACTGAAGCTTTCTTT,CASSLTYSGQGNTEAFF
NA,TRBJ1-2,TRBV4-1,NA,TGCGCCAGCAGCCAAGATCCCCACGTGAGGGCTAACTATGGCTACACCTTC,CASSQDPHVRANYGYTF
TRBD2,TRBJ2-3,TRBV10-3,NA,TGTGCCATCAGTGAGTCGGTAGCGGGGACCACAGATACGCAGTATTTT,CAISESVAGTTDTQYF
NA,TRBJ1-1,TRBV5-1,NA,TGCGCCAGCAGCTTCAAGGGAGTAGACACTGAAGCTTTCTTT,CASSFKGVDTEAFF
TRBD2,TRBJ2-1,TRBV7-2,NA,TGTGCCAGCAGCAAGGAAGCGGGGGGGGCCATTCGGGAGCAGTTCTTC,CASSKEAGGAIREQFF
NA,TRBJ2-7,TRBV29-1,NA,TGCAGCGTTGTTCAGAACAGGGCCTACGAGCAGTACTTC,CSVVQNRAYEQYF
TRBD1,TRBJ1-6,TRBV2,once,TGTGCCAGCGGGACGGGGGACAGGGGGTCACCCCTCCACTTT,CASGTGDRGSPLHF
TRBD1,TRBJ1-2,TRBV6-5,NA,TGTGCCAGCAGGGAGGGGACAGGGCTAGTCACCTTC,CASREGTGLVTF
TRBD2,TRBJ2-1,TRBV10-3,NA,TGTGCCATTTCCGGGACTAGCGGGGACAATGAGCAGTTCTTC,CAISGTSGDNEQFF
TRBD1,TRBJ1-6,TRBV4-1,NA,TGCGCCAGCAGCCAAGCGGGGACAGGGGGATCACCCCTCCACTTT,CASSQAGTGGSPLHF
NA,TRBJ1-5,TRBV2,NA,TGTGCCAGCAGTGAGTTAAGGAGAGGGTATCAGCCCCAGCATTTT,CASSELRRGYQPQHF
TRBD1,TRBJ1-1,TRBV7-6,NA,TGTGCCAGCAGCCTGGGGACAGTCGAGAACACTGAAGCTTTCTTT,CASSLGTVENTEAFF
NA,TRBJ2-5,TRBV19,NA,TGTGCCAGTAGTATACGCATACAGCTACCACAAGAGACCCAGTACTTC,CASSIRIQLPQETQYF